This TCR beta chain was documented in a study of post-analysis software for immune sequencing data (dated by TCRdb to between 2014 and 2017). In terms of the full investigation: The recorded disease courses included relapsing-remitting, secondary progressive and progressive-relapsing multiple sclerosis, and some patients had no subtype annotation. The patient repertoires were set against under 12 previously published healthy control repertoires from donors whose ages ranged from about 6 to 25 years. A subset of samples was prepared in parallel using single-end sample barcoding, then pooled and co-amplified after Illumina adapter ligation. Study-level results and caveats: Normalized Chao1 diversity was significantly lower in multiple sclerosis patients than controls, suggesting substantial peripheral T-cell clonal expansion. Direct clustering with F measure showed strong co-clustering of samples prepared in the same batch, prompting a batch-effect correction. Patients showed significantly higher frequencies than controls for about 5 TRBV segments, among them TRBV5-6, TRBV5-1 and TRBV20-1. The multiple sclerosis patient group was slightly younger than the control group.

The table lists this clonotype with a few counts. No antigen is known for it. No base qualities exist here, and no much larger clone lies one base off it. The CDR3 goes from the cysteine to the phenylalanine over 12 residues. The only DNA kept is the CDR3, 36 bases in frame from the first base. CDR1 SQVTM and CDR2 ANQGSEA are derived from the germline V gene. Trimming accounts for 8 bases at V and 4 bases at J, while the number of junction bases matched to no gene is 6. To demonstrate the VDJtools post-analysis software, the study profiled TCR beta repertoires from the peripheral blood of 10 to 15 young patients with multiple sclerosis. The patients with multiple sclerosis were children and adolescents between about 6 and 16 years of age. Receptor libraries were prepared by PCR. TCRdb names Illumina HiSeq 2500 as the instrument used. To reduce PCR and sequencing biases, unique molecular identifiers were incorporated into the TCR beta cDNA libraries. Per 1 to 10 million input T cells, some 500,000 cDNA molecules were obtained, such that each molecule approximated one T cell. The patient libraries were prepared and sequenced using the same protocol as the earlier healthy control dataset. Samples belonging to the same batch were prepared together, multiplexed and sequenced on a shared HiSeq lane. Concerning the study's data processing: Raw barcoded reads were processed with MIGEC, and single-read molecular identifier groups were discarded before consensus assembly and CDR3 extraction. VDJtools was used for post-analysis of the clonotype tables, and diversity was normalized by down-sampling every dataset to the size of the smallest sample. To correct batch-related cross-sample contamination, repertoire overlap clustering matched CDR3 amino acid sequences but not nucleotide sequences. TCRdb applied fastp at Q25 and MiXCR to the public reads, then kept only in-frame beta chains. All rows with the same CDR3 protein become a single entry with the most common DNA and genes. The V and J calls come from TCRdb's annotation, not from the publication. Here the sample has about 500,000 distinct CDR3 sequences; 45% occur a single time. Roughly an eighth of the sample is in the top ten clones.

Rearrangement joined TRBV29-1 to TRBJ2-3, with 7 bases in between that match TRBD2. Sequenced sample: blood. The TCR was taken from a girl aged 5-17 years with multiple sclerosis. This receptor has the CDR3 CSFGLDADTQYF. The DNA reads as follows: TGCAGCTTCGGACTAGATGCAGATACGCAGTATTTT.